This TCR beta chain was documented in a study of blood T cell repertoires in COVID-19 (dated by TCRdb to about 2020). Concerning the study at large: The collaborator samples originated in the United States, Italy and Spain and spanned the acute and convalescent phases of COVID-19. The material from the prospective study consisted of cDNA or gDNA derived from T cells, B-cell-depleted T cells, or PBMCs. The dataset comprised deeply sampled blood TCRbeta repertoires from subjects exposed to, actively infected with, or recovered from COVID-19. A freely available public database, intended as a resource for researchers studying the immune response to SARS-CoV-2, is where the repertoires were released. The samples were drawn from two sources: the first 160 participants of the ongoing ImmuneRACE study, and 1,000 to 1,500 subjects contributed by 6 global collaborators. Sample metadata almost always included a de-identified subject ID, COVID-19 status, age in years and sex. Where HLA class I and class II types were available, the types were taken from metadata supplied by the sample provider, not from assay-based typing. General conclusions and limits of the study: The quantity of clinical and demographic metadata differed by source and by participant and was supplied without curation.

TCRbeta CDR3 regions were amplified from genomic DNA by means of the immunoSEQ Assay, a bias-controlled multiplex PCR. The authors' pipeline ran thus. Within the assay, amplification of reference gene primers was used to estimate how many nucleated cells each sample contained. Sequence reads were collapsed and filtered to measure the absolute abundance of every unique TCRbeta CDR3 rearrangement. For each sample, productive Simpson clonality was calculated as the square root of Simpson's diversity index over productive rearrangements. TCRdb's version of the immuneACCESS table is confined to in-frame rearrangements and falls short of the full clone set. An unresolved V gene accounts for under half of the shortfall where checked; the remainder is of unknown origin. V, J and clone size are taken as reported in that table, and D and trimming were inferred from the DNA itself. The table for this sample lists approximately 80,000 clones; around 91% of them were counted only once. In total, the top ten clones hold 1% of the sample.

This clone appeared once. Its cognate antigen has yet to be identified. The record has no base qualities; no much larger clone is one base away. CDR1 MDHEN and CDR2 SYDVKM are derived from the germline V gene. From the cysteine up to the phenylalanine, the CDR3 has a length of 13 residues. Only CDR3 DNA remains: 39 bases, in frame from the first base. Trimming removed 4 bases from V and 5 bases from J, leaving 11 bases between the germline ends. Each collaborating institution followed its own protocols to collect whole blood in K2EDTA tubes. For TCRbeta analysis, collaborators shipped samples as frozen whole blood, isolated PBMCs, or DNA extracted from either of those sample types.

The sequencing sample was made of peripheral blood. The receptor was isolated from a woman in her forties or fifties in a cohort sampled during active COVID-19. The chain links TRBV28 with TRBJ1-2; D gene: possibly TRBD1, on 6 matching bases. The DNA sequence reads TGTGCCAGCAGTTCGACAGGAACGTATGGCTACACCTTC. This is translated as CASSSTGTYGYTF.